This record covers a single TCR beta chain. Its specificity is unknown. TCRdb keeps only in-frame clones here, not all; method: immunoSEQ multiplex PCR. Among about 680,000 clones listed, roughly nine tenths were seen once. Germline CDR1 reads MNHEY; CDR2 reads SMNVEV (reference sequence). V was clipped by 6 bases and J by 2 bases; unmatched bases: 15. The CDR3 length is 18 residues. The data originate from a study of shared clonotypes between healthy human individuals. Study-wide results and caveats: Naive CD4 clonotype sharing across a handful of donors was approximately 5%.

Naive CD8 cells were CD45RO-negative, positively selected for CCR7, excluding terminally differentiated effector memory CD45RA+ cells. Sequenced sample: naive CD8+ T cells sorted from blood. This sequence originates from a man aged 25-45 years in good health. The rearrangement links TRBV27 to TRBJ1-4; 7 bases agree with TRBD1. The CDR3: CASSAGQARTFTNEKLFF. The DNA for the CDR3 is TGTGCCAGCAGCGCCGGACAGGCCAGGACGTTTACTAATGAAAAACTGTTTTTT. Full variable domain (remainder filled in from reference TRBV27 and TRBJ1-4): EAQVTQNPRYLITVTGKKLTVTCSQNMNHEYMSWYRQDPGLGLRQIYYSMNVEVTDKGDVPEGYKVSRKEKRNFPLILESPSPNQTSLYFCASSAGQARTFTNEKLFFGSGTQLSVL.